Listed below are T cell receptor beta chains from one sample, sequenced in a study of blood T cell repertoires in COVID-19. Sequencing used immunoSEQ multiplex PCR; TCRdb keeps in-frame clones, though not all of them. The sample contains approximately 74,000 clones, roughly four fifths of which appear only once. Sequences were obtained from peripheral blood. The origin of the receptors is a man between 65 and 79 years old with acute or convalescent COVID-19. Each CDR3 is given with its conserved first and last residue. Each record gives: J gene, V gene, CDR3 protein.

>TRBJ1-4|TRBV29-1
CSVDGFGGENEKLFF
>TRBJ2-7|TRBV5-4
CASRGTSGGLGHEQYF
>TRBJ1-2|TRBV6-5
CASSSYQGWYGYTF
>TRBJ2-3|TRBV2
CASSSPGLATDTQYF
>TRBJ2-1|TRBV5-1
CASSWVGDWVNEQFF
>TRBJ2-7|TRBV6-1
CASSEQAGPVLEQYF
>TRBJ1-2|TRBV19
CASTLGGQLLNYGYTF
>TRBJ1-1|TRBV10-3
CAIRQGGDTEAFF
>TRBJ2-3|TRBV14
CASSPSTDTQYF
>TRBJ1-6|TRBV19
CALDPHPLHF
>TRBJ1-2|TRBV12-3/TRBV12-4
CASSEWGLGYTF
>TRBJ1-1|TRBV6-5
CASLRETGTEAFF
>TRBJ2-5|TRBV19
CASRLAGGETQYF
>TRBJ1-1|TRBV7-2
CASSLGAGTEAFF
>TRBJ1-1|TRBV11-2
CASSLAAENTEAFF
>TRBJ1-2|TRBV4-1
CASSLREGEDYGYTF
>TRBJ1-2|TRBV6-5
CASSSDRGEVNYGYTF
>TRBJ2-1|TRBV10-2
CASSGGDRDSLRFF
>TRBJ1-1|TRBV9
CASRALPMMNTEAFF
>TRBJ2-2|TRBV11-2
CASSQLRTGELFF
>TRBJ1-2|TRBV6-5
CASKGDGGYTF
>TRBJ2-1|TRBV7-3
CASSNSGTSARQFF
>TRBJ2-7|TRBV27
CASSHPRRLAGVGDEQYF
>TRBJ2-7|TRBV4-3
CASSQALAGGAYEQYF
>TRBJ1-2|TRBV2
CASSGEGSWGYTF
>TRBJ2-5|TRBV5-1
CASSLAGFQETQYF
>TRBJ1-4|TRBV19
CASRGGYGTTNEKLFF
>TRBJ1-1|TRBV9
CASSSRIGNTEAFF
>TRBJ1-2|TRBV7-3
CASSLGRNYGYTF
>TRBJ2-2|TRBV9
CASSVGGQRQNTGELFF
>TRBJ1-6|TRBV7-3
CASSPPSYSPLHF
>TRBJ2-2|TRBV7-3
CASSQGLAGLGELFF
>TRBJ1-1|TRBV25-1
CASSEGTGVTEAFF
>TRBJ2-5|TRBV7-9
CASSPIAGGEETQYF
>TRBJ2-5|TRBV2
CASKTGSQETQYF
>TRBJ2-3|TRBV7-9
CASSPAGGGRADTQYF
>TRBJ1-2|TRBV5-5
CASSGEAILPGYTF
>TRBJ1-5|TRBV12-3/TRBV12-4
CASSFGGGQPQHF
>TRBJ1-1|TRBV28
CASSPGGGYTEAFF